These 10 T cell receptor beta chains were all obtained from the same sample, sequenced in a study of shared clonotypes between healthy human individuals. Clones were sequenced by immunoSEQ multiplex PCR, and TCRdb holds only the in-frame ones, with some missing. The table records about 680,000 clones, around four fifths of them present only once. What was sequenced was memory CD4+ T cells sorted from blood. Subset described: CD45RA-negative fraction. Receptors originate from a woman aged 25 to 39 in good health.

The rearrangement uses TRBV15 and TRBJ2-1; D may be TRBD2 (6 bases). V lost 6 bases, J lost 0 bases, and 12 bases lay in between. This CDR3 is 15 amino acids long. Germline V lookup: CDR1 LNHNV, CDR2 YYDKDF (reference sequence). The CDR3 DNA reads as TGTGCCACCAGAGAAGCGGGTTTCTCCTACAATGAGCAGTTCTTC. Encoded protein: CATREAGFSYNEQFF.

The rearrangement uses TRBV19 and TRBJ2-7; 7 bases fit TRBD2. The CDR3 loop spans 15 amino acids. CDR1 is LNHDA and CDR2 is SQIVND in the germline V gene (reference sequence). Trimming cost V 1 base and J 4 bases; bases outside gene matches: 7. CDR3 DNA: TGTGCCAGTAGTATAGTCCCCAGCGGGGCTTACGAGCAGTACTTC. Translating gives CASSIVPSGAYEQYF.

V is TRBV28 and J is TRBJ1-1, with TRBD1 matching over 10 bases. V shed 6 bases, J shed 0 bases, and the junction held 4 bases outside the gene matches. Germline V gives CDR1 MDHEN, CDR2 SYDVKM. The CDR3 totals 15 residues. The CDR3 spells CASRRGQGMNTEAFF. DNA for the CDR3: TGTGCCAGCAGACGGGGACAGGGGATGAACACTGAAGCTTTCTTT.

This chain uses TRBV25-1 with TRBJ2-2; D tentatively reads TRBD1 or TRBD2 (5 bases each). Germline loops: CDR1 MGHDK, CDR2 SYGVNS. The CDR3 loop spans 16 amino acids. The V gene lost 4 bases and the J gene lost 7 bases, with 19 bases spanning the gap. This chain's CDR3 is CASSGGGPLRGGELFF. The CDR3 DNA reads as TGTGCCAGCAGTGGGGGCGGGCCACTCCGCGGCGGGGAGCTGTTTTTT.

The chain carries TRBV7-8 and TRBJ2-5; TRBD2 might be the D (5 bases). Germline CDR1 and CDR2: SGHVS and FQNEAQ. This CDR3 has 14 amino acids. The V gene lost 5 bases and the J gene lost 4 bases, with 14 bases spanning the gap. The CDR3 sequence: CASSPGGFGETQYF. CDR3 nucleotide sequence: TGTGCCAGCAGCCCCGGAGGTTTCGGAGAGACCCAGTACTTC.

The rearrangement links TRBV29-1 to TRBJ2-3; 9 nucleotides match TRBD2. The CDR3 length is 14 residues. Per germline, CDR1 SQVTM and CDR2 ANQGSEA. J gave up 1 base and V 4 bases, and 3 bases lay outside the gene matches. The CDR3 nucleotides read TGCAGCGTTGTTGAGCGGGAGGGCACAGATACGCAGTATTTT. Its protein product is CSVVEREGTDTQYF.

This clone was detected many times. CDR3 sequence reads: CSVELAVTYNEQFF. Here the CDR3 DNA reads TGCAGCGTTGAGCTAGCGGTGACCTACAATGAGCAGTTCTTC. The chain joins TRBV29-1 to TRBJ2-1; the match to TRBD2 covers 7 bases. With V trimmed by 3 bases and J by 2 bases, 4 bases remained unmatched. Germline V gene lookup returns CDR1 SQVTM and CDR2 ANQGSEA. The CDR3 has 14 residues.

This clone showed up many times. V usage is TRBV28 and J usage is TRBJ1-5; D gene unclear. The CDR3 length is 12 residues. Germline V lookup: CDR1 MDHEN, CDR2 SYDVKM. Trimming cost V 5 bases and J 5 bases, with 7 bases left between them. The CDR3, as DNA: TGTGCCAGCAGTCTAAATTATCAGCCCCAGCATTTT. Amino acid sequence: CASSLNYQPQHF. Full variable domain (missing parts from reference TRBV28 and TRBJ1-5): DVKVTQSSRYLVKRTGEKVFLECVQDMDHENMFWYRQDPGLGLRLIYFSYDVKMKEKGDIPEGYSVSREKKERFSLILESASTNQTSMYLCASSLNYQPQHFGDGTRLSIL.

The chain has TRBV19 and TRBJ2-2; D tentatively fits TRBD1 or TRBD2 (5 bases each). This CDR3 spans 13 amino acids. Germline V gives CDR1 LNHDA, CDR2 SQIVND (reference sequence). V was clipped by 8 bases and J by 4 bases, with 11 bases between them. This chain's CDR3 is CASGRGGTGELFF. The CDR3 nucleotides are TGTGCCAGTGGCCGGGGCGGCACCGGGGAGCTGTTTTTT.

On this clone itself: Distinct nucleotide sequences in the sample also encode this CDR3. CDR3: CAISESGSTGELFF. The CDR3 DNA is TGTGCCATCAGTGAGTCGGGCAGCACCGGGGAGCTGTTTTTT. This chain uses TRBV10-3 with TRBJ2-2, with no clear D. The CDR3 consists of 14 residues. Germline CDR1 reads ENHRY; CDR2 reads SYGVKD. Trimming took off 0 bases at V and 4 bases at J, with 6 bases between the two ends.